This T cell receptor beta chain derives from a study of cytomegalovirus exposure and HLA in healthy donors. The overall study: Earlier sequencing of 150 million to 200 million T cells yielded 90 million to 140 million unique TCR beta sequences. Clustering assigned about four fifths of the approximately 400 genotyped donors to the Caucasian-associated ancestry cluster. Study-wide points: Accurate predictions that matched the HLA-A and HLA-B alleles of most subjects were reportedly made from TCR beta sequences.

13 Jbeta primers and 60 Vbeta primers were used for the PCR. In the source study's methods: Some 11 million of the roughly 80 million unique TCR beta chains counted in a later analysis were shared. Clones were sequenced by immunoSEQ multiplex PCR, and TCRdb holds only the in-frame ones, with some missing. The DNA gave D and trimming, while V, J and clone size come from that table. The table shows 130,000 to 150,000 clones, with 76% occurring only once. This clone was recorded once. Its matching antigen is unknown. The V gene lost 4 bases and the J gene lost 6 bases, with 16 bases spanning the gap. The CDR3 runs to 14 residues. Per germline, CDR1 SGHRS and CDR2 YFSETQ.

This receptor was taken from a woman aged 40 to 50 in good health and CMV-seronegative. Specimen: PBMCs. V and J are TRBV5-1 and TRBJ1-2, with D possibly TRBD1 on 6 matching bases. This CDR3 is CASSPKGRTDGYTF. The CDR3 bases are TGCGCCAGCAGCCCTAAGGGTAGGACAGATGGCTACACCTTC.